The entry that follows covers one T cell receptor (beta chain) sequence. No antigen is known for it. These data belong to a study of T cell responses to AZD1222 COVID-19 vaccine. Study conclusions and caveats: A reported finding is that nearly half of spike-specific TCRs target unmutated variant regions.

Produced via immunoSEQ multiplex PCR; TCRdb's table is partial and in-frame only. The table records under 200,000 clones, approximately 90% of them present only once. V was shortened by 1 base and J by 5 bases, with 3 bases between the two germline ends. CDR3 length: 11 amino acids. Germline CDR1 and CDR2: SGHVS and FNYEAQ. The chain couples TRBV7-6 to TRBJ2-7; D ambiguous. The sequence came from an adult in good health. The material sequenced was peripheral blood, taken on day 0 of AZD1222 vaccination. CDR3 amino acids: CASSLGNEQYF. The CDR3 DNA reads TGTGCCAGCAGCTTAGGCAACGAGCAGTACTTC.